The clone carrying this T cell receptor (beta chain) was picked up a small number of times. Its antigen remains unidentified. The data are from a study of Tregs in tolerant kidney transplant recipients. Whole-study results and caveats: Few patients were studied, so findings need validation in larger groups.

Unstimulated regulatory T cells (CD4+CD25+CD127-), CD4+CD25- non-regulatory cells, CD4 and CD8 cells were FACS-sorted from thawed PBMCs. Profiling relied on immunoSEQ multiplex PCR, and the TCRdb table lists in-frame clones only, not all of them. Among around 230,000 clones listed, more than 65% were seen once. Germline V lookup: CDR1 LNHDA, CDR2 SQIVND (reference sequence). This CDR3 is 15 amino acids long. Trimming took off 3 bases at V and 3 bases at J, with 12 bases between the two ends. The sequence derives from a human donor in good health. The J gene is TRBJ1-3, the V gene TRBV19; D ambiguous. Sequenced: CD4+ T cells from blood. CDR3 nucleotide sequence: TGTGCCAGTAGTATTGCCAGAGGGATTGGAAACACCATATATTTT. Its translation: CASSIARGIGNTIYF.